The rows below give T cell receptor beta chains drawn from one sample of a study of low-dose radiotherapy and immunotherapy resistance in tumors. One entry per CDR3 protein, called by TCRdb with MiXCR from the reads. The repertoire holds under 75,000 distinct CDR3 sequences, 20% to 25% seen once, with approximately 6.4% in the top ten. Source: PBMCs, taken after low-dose radiotherapy plus immunotherapy. Every receptor here comes from a male donor with prostate cancer. Each CDR3 is given with its conserved first and last residue. The order of the fields is J gene, clone size, V gene, CDR3 protein. Part of the rows lack a size; the others show once, few, many or a class for expanded clones.

J gene: TRBJ1-2
clone size: NA
V gene: TRBV28
CDR3 protein: CASSPSVGSYGYTF

J gene: TRBJ2-3
clone size: NA
V gene: TRBV2
CDR3 protein: CASRADTQYF

J gene: TRBJ2-3
clone size: NA
V gene: TRBV5-1
CDR3 protein: CASSFTGRDTDTQYF

J gene: TRBJ2-3
clone size: many
V gene: TRBV30
CDR3 protein: CAWSELSGGAIRADTQYF

J gene: TRBJ2-1
clone size: many
V gene: TRBV3-1
CDR3 protein: CASSQAGGTNEQFF

J gene: TRBJ2-1
clone size: many
V gene: TRBV6-6
CDR3 protein: CASSEEGLALSSYNEQFF

J gene: TRBJ2-1
clone size: NA
V gene: TRBV30
CDR3 protein: CAWNFGAAGGDEQFF

J gene: TRBJ2-7
clone size: many
V gene: TRBV25-1
CDR3 protein: CASARTGPTYEQYF

J gene: TRBJ2-5
clone size: many
V gene: TRBV5-1
CDR3 protein: CASSSGTSGYQETQYF

J gene: TRBJ2-1
clone size: once
V gene: TRBV5-1
CDR3 protein: CASSSPLEINNEQFF

J gene: TRBJ2-3
clone size: NA
V gene: TRBV2
CDR3 protein: CASKLDTQYF